This is a list of T cell receptor beta chains from one sample in a study of cytomegalovirus exposure and HLA in healthy donors. Profiling relied on immunoSEQ multiplex PCR, and the TCRdb table lists in-frame clones only, not all of them. Of about 340,000 clones in the sample, 75% to 90% were seen once. Sequencing was performed on PBMCs. Receptors were obtained from a woman aged 18-35 years in good health and CMV-seronegative. Both conserved end residues are part of each CDR3. D genes are given only for firm matches. Clone size is not always given. Where it is, it says once, few, many or a class for expanded clones.

D,J,size,V,DNA,CDR3
NA,TRBJ2-2,NA,TRBV11-3,TGTGCCAGCAGCTTAGGAGATCGCGACACCGGGGAGCTGTTTTTT,CASSLGDRDTGELFF
NA,TRBJ1-1,NA,TRBV18,TGTGCCAGCTCACCAGTAGTGGAGGAAGCTTTCTTT,CASSPVVEEAFF
TRBD2,TRBJ2-2,NA,TRBV9,TGTGCCAGCAGCCCCGGGAGGGTTATCGGGGAGCTGTTTTTT,CASSPGRVIGELFF
TRBD2,TRBJ2-3,NA,TRBV5-4,TGTGCCAGCAGCTTGGAGCGGGAGGCTAGCACAGATACGCAGTATTTT,CASSLEREASTDTQYF
TRBD2,TRBJ2-1,NA,TRBV4-2,TGTGCCAGCAGCCAAGATAGTTGGGAGCGGGAGGGCCAAGGGAATGAGCAGTTCTTC,CASSQDSWEREGQGNEQFF
NA,TRBJ1-1,few,TRBV6-5,TGTGCCAGCAGACAAGAGGGCGTAGGGAACACTGAAGCTTTCTTT,CASRQEGVGNTEAFF
NA,TRBJ1-2,NA,TRBV19,TGTGCCAGTAGTATCCCAGTAGGAACTAGCTACACCTTC,CASSIPVGTSYTF
NA,TRBJ2-5,NA,TRBV10-3,TGTGCCATCAGTGAGTCGACGAGGGGAGGAGAGACCCAGTACTTC,CAISESTRGGETQYF
TRBD2,TRBJ2-5,NA,TRBV5-1,TGCGCCAGCAGCTTTCGAGGACTAGCGGGAGGGGAAGAGACCCAGTACTTC,CASSFRGLAGGEETQYF
TRBD2,TRBJ2-3,NA,TRBV4-2,TGTGCCAGCAGCCAAGACGTGACTAGCGGATTCCTCACCACAGATACGCAGTATTTT,CASSQDVTSGFLTTDTQYF
NA,TRBJ2-7,NA,TRBV4-3,TGCGCCAGCAGCCAGGCATCGACAGGGAGGTACGAGCAGTACTTC,CASSQASTGRYEQYF
TRBD2,TRBJ2-6,NA,TRBV29-1,TGCAGCGTTTGGGAGGGCGGGGCCAACGTCCTGACTTTC,CSVWEGGANVLTF
TRBD2,TRBJ2-1,NA,TRBV9,TGTGCCAGCAGCTATTCTAGCGGAATGTACAATGAGCAGTTCTTC,CASSYSSGMYNEQFF
NA,TRBJ2-7,NA,TRBV4-3,TGCGCCAGCAGCCAAGATGCAGCCGGGACTTACGAGCAGTACTTC,CASSQDAAGTYEQYF
NA,TRBJ1-5,NA,TRBV5-3,TGTGCCAGAAGCTTGGGGGGAGATCAGCCCCAGCATTTT,CARSLGGDQPQHF
NA,TRBJ2-5,NA,TRBV5-5,TGTGCCAGCAGCTTGGTGCAGGCTGGACAAGAGACCCAGTACTTC,CASSLVQAGQETQYF
TRBD1,TRBJ1-2,NA,TRBV5-4,TGTGCCAGCAGCTTGTCTGCAGGGGGAGGCTCGGGCGGCTACACCTTC,CASSLSAGGGSGGYTF
TRBD1,TRBJ1-2,NA,TRBV25-1,TGTGCCAGCAGTCCCCCGGGACAGTCGAGGTATGGCTACACCTTC,CASSPPGQSRYGYTF
TRBD1,TRBJ2-7,NA,TRBV28,TGTGCCAGCAGTGAGACAGGGATCATCTACGAGCAGTACTTC,CASSETGIIYEQYF
NA,TRBJ2-1,NA,TRBV2,TGTGCCAGCAGTTTCTATGAGCAGTTCTTC,CASSFYEQFF
TRBD1,TRBJ1-2,NA,TRBV28,TGTGCCAGCGGTCGACAGGGGGCTAATGGCTACACCTTC,CASGRQGANGYTF
NA,TRBJ2-3,NA,TRBV11-3,TGTGCCAGCAGCTTAAATCCTACAGATACGCAGTATTTT,CASSLNPTDTQYF
TRBD2,TRBJ2-3,NA,TRBV7-2,TGTGCCAGCAGCTTACGTCTCGCGGGAGGGCCAGATACGCAGTATTTT,CASSLRLAGGPDTQYF
TRBD1,TRBJ2-7,NA,TRBV28,TGTGCCAGCATCCCCGGGACAGGGGGCTACGAGCAGTACTTC,CASIPGTGGYEQYF
NA,TRBJ2-3,NA,TRBV29-1,TGCAGCGTCCAGCTCCCCAGGGGACGGGCAGATACGCAGTATTTT,CSVQLPRGRADTQYF
NA,TRBJ2-2,NA,TRBV30,TGTGCCTGGAGCGGGAGTAGCGCCAACACCGGGGAGCTGTTTTTT,CAWSGSSANTGELFF
NA,TRBJ2-3,NA,TRBV2,TGTGCCAGCAACACAGGGTCCGCCACAGATACGCAGTATTTT,CASNTGSATDTQYF
NA,TRBJ1-1,NA,TRBV19,TGTGCCAGTAGCAACCCCGGGGGGGCGAACACTGAAGCTTTCTTT,CASSNPGGANTEAFF
NA,TRBJ1-5,NA,TRBV2,TGTGCCAGCAGTGGGGAGACTAATAGCAATCAGCCCCAGCATTTT,CASSGETNSNQPQHF
NA,TRBJ1-5,once,TRBV7-9,TGTGCCAGCAGCCCCACAGAGAGCAATCAGCCCCAGCATTTT,CASSPTESNQPQHF
TRBD2,TRBJ2-1,NA,TRBV13,TGTGCCGGCAGCGGGACTAGCGGGTGCAATGAGCAGTTCTTC,CAGSGTSGCNEQFF
NA,TRBJ2-7,NA,TRBV6-5,TGTGCCAGCAGTGCCCGGAGCTACGAGCAGTACTTC,CASSARSYEQYF
TRBD1,TRBJ2-1,NA,TRBV7-2,TGTGCCAGCAGCCCAGGACAGGGTCCGGGCTCCTACAATGAGCAGTTCTTC,CASSPGQGPGSYNEQFF
NA,TRBJ2-7,NA,TRBV11-2,TGTGCCAGCAGTAGAGTCGCAGGTGGTCTATACGAGCAGTACTTC,CASSRVAGGLYEQYF
NA,TRBJ2-2,NA,TRBV6-5,TGTGCCAGCAGCCCGGCACCAGGTACCGGGGAGCTGTTTTTT,CASSPAPGTGELFF
TRBD1,TRBJ1-5,NA,TRBV6-4,TGTGCCAGCAGTGACCGCGACAGGGTTCAACCCCAGCATTTT,CASSDRDRVQPQHF